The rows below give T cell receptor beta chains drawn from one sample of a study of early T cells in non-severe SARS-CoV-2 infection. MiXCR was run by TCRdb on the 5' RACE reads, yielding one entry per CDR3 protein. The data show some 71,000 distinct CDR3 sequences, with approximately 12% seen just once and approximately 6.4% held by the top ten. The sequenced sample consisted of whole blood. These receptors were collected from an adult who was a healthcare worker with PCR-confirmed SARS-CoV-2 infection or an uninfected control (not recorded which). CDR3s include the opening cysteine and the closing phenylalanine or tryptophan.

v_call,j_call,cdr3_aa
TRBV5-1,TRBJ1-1,CASSLGDRPEAFF
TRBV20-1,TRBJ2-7,CSALRGTELTYEQYF
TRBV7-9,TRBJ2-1,CASSLVGQGGNEQFF
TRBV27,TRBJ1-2,CASSLLATGGYGYTF
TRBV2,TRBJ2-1,CASSENGGARNEQFF
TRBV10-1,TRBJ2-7,CASSESNYYEQYF
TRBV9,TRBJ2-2,CASRLGTSMTGELFF
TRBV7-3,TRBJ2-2,CASSLTAGGRELFF
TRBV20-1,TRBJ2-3,CSKTGTDTDTQYF
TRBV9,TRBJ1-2,CASSSSTGLGYGYTF